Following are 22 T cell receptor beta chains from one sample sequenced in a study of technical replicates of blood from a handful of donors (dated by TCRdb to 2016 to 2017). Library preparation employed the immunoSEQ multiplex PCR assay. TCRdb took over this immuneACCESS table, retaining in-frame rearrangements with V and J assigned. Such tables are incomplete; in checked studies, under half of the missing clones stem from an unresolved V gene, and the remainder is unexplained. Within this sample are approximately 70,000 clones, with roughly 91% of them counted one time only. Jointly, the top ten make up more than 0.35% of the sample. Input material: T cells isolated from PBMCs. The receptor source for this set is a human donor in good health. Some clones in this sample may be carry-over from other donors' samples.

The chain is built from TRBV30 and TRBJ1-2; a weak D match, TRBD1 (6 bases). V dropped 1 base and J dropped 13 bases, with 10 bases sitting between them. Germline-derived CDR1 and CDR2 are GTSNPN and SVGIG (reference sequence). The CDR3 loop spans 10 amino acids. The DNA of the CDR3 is TGTGCCTGGAGTGCCCAGGGGCTCACCTTC. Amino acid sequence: CAWSAQGLTF. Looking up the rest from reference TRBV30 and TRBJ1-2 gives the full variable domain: SQTIHQWPATLVQPVGSPLSLECTVEGTSNPNLYWYRQAAGRGLQLLFYSVGIGQISSEVPQNLSASRPQDRQFILSSKKLLLSDSGFYLCAWSAQGLTFGSGTRLTVV.

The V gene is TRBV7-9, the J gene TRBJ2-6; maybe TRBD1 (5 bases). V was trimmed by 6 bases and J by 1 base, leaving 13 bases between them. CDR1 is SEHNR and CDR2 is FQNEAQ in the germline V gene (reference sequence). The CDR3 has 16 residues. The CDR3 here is CASSSFRDSGANVLTF. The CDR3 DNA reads TGTGCCAGCAGTTCATTCAGGGATTCTGGGGCCAACGTCCTGACTTTC. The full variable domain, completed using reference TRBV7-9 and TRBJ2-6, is DTGVSQNPRHKITKRGQNVTFRCDPISEHNRLYWYRQTLGQGPEFLTYFQNEAQLEKSRLLSDRFSAERPKGSFSTLEIQRTEQGDSAMYLCASSSFRDSGANVLTFGAGSRLTVL.

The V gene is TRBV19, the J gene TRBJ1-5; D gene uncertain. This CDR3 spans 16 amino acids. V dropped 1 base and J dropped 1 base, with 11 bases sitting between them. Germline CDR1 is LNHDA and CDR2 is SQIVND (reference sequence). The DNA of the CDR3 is TGTGCCAGTAGTATAGCCCTCACGAGAAGCAATCAGCCCCAGCATTTT. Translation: CASSIALTRSNQPQHF.

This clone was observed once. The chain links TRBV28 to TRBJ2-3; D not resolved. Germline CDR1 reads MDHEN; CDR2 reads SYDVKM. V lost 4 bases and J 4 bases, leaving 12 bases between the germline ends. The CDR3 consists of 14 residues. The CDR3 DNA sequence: TGTGCCAGCAGTTCAGCGAGAGTTTCAGATACGCAGTATTTT. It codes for CASSSARVSDTQYF. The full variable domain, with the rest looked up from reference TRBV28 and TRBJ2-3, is DVKVTQSSRYLVKRTGEKVFLECVQDMDHENMFWYRQDPGLGLRLIYFSYDVKMKEKGDIPEGYSVSREKKERFSLILESASTNQTSMYLCASSSARVSDTQYFGPGTRLTVL.

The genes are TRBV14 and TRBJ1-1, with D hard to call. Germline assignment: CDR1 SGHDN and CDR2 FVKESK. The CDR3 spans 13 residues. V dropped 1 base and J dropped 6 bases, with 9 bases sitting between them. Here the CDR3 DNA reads TGTGCCAGCAGCCAAGTTCTCCGGGCTGAAGCTTTCTTT. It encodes CASSQVLRAEAFF.

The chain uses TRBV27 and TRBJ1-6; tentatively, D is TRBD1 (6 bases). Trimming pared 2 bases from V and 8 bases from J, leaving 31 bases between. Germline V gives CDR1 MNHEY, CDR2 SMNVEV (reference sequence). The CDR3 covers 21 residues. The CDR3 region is CASSLGRRLGKGQIIDSPLHF. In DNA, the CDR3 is TGTGCCAGCAGTTTAGGACGGCGACTCGGTAAGGGACAAATCATCGATTCACCCCTCCACTTT.

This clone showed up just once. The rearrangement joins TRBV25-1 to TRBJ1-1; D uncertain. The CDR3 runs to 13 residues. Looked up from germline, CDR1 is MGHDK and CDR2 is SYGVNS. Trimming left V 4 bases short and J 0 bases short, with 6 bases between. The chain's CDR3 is CASSADMNTEAFF. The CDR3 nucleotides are TGTGCCAGCAGTGCTGACATGAACACTGAAGCTTTCTTT.

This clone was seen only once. This chain's CDR3 is CASSGHQVWNYGYTF. Here the CDR3 DNA reads TGCGCCAGCAGTGGTCATCAGGTTTGGAACTATGGCTACACCTTC. The genes are TRBV10-2 and TRBJ1-2; D gene unclear. This CDR3 is built from 15 residues. The ends were cut back, 4 bases at V and 2 bases at J, with 14 bases in the middle. The germline V gene encodes CDR1 WSHSY and CDR2 SAAADI.

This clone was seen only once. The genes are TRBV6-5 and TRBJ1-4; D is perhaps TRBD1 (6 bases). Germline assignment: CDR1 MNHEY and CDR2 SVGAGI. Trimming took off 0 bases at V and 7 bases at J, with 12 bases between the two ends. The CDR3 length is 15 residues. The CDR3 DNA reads TGTGCCAGCAGTTACTCCCCCCAAGGGGGTGAAAAACTGTTTTTT. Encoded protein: CASSYSPQGGEKLFF.

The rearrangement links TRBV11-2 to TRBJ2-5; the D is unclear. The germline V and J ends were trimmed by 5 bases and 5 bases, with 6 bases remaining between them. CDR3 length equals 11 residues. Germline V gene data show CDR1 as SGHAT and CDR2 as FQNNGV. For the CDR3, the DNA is TGTGCCAGCAGCCAACTTGAGACCCAGTACTTC. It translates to CASSQLETQYF. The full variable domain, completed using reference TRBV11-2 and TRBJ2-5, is EAGVAQSPRYKIIEKRQSVAFWCNPISGHATLYWYQQILGQGPKLLIQFQNNGVVDDSQLPKDRFSAERLKGVDSTLKIQPAKLEDSAVYLCASSQLETQYFGPGTRLLVL.

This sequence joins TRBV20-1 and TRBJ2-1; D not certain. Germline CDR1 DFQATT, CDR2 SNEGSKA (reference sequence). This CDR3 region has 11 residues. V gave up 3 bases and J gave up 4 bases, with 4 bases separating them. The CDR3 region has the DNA TGCAGTGCTAGCGAGTACAATGAGCAGTTCTTC. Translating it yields CSASEYNEQFF.

The CDR3 loop reads CASSFGLAGVGDTQYF. CDR3 bases: TGTGCCAGCAGTTTCGGACTAGCGGGAGTTGGGGATACGCAGTATTTT. The gene calls are TRBV6-6 and TRBJ2-3, with 13 bases that match TRBD2. The germline gives CDR1 MNHNY, CDR2 SVGAGI (reference sequence). V was pared by 4 bases and J by 6 bases, with 7 bases of the junction left unmatched. The CDR3 has 16 residues.

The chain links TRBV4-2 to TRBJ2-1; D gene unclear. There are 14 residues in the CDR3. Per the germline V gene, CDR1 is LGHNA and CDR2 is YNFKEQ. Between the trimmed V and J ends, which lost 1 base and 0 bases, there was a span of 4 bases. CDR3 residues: CASSQVLSYNEQFF. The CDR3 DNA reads TGTGCCAGCAGCCAAGTTCTCTCCTACAATGAGCAGTTCTTC.

CDR3 loop: CASSRTDPTGGNTIYF. CDR3 DNA sequence: TGTGCCAGCAGCCGCACCGATCCGACAGGAGGAAACACCATATATTTT. V gene TRBV7-8 combines with J gene TRBJ1-3; possibly TRBD1 for D (6 bases). The length of the CDR3 is 16 residues. Germline CDR1 is SGHVS and CDR2 is FQNEAQ. With 5 bases removed from V and 4 bases from J, the gap between germline ends came to 18 bases.

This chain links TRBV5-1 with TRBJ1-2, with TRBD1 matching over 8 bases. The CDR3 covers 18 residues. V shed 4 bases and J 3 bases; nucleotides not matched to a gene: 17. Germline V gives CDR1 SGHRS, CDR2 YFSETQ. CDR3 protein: CASSPRAGQGLSDYGYTF. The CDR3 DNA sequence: TGCGCCAGCAGCCCAAGAGCTGGACAGGGCCTTTCGGACTATGGCTACACCTTC.

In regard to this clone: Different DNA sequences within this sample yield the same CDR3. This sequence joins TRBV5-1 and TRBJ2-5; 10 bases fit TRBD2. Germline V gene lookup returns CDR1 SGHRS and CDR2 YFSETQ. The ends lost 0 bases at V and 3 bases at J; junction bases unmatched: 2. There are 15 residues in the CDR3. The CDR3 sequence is CASSLGLAGEETQYF. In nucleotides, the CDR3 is TGCGCCAGCAGCTTGGGCCTAGCGGGGGAAGAGACCCAGTACTTC.

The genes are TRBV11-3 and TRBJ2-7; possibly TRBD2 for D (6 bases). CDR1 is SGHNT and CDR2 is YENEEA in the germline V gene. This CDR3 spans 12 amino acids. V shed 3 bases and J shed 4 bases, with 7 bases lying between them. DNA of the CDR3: TGTGCCAGCAGCTTGGAGGGTTACGAGCAGTACTTC. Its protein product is CASSLEGYEQYF.

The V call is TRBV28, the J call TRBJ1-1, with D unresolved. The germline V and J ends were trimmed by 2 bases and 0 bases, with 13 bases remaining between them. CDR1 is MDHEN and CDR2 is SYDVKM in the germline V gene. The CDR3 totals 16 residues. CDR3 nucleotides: TGTGCCAGCAGTTTAGGCGGGGTGGGAATGAACACTGAAGCTTTCTTT. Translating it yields CASSLGGVGMNTEAFF.

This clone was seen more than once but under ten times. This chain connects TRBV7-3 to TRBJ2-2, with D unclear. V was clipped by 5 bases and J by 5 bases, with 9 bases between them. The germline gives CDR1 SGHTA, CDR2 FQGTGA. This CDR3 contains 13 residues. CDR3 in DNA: TGTGCCAGCAGCGCACAAGAAACCGGGGAGCTGTTTTTT. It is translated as CASSAQETGELFF.

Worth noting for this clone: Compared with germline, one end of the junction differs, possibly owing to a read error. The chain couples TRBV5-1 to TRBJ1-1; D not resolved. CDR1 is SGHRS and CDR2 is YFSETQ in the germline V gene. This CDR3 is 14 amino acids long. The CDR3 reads CASSLEGRNTEAFF. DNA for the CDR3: TGCGCCAGCAGCCTAGAGGGCAGGAACACTGAAGCCTTCTTT.

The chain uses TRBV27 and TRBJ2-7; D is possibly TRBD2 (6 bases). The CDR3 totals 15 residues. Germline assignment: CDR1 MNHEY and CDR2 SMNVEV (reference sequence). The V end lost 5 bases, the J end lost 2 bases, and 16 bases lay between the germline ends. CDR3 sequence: CASSVFLGTAYEQYF. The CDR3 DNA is TGTGCCAGCAGTGTGTTCCTAGGGACTGCCTACGAGCAGTACTTC.

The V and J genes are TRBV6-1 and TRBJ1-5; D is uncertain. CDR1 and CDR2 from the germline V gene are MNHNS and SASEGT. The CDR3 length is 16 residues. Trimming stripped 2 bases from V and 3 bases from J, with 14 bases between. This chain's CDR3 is CASSELENLTNQPQHF. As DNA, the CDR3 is TGTGCCAGCAGTGAATTGGAGAATCTAACCAATCAGCCCCAGCATTTT.